The sequence of this TCR beta chain was determined in a study of blood T cell repertoires in COVID-19. Measured with immunoSEQ multiplex PCR; TCRdb has only the in-frame clones, and not every one. There are some 38,000 clones in the sample; around 85% occur only once, and 35% to 55% lies in the top ten. Looked up from germline, CDR1 is SEHNR and CDR2 is FQNEAQ (reference sequence). This CDR3 spans 18 amino acids. V lost 5 bases and J lost 0; bases outside the gene matches: 12. Input material: peripheral blood. The genes are TRBV7-9 and TRBJ1-3; the match to TRBD1 covers 8 bases. The origin of this receptor is a man aged 55 to 70 with active or convalescent COVID-19. CDR3 in DNA: TGTGCCAGCAGCGTCGGACAGGGCGTCCGAAGCTCTGGAAACACCATATATTTT. This encodes CASSVGQGVRSSGNTIYF.